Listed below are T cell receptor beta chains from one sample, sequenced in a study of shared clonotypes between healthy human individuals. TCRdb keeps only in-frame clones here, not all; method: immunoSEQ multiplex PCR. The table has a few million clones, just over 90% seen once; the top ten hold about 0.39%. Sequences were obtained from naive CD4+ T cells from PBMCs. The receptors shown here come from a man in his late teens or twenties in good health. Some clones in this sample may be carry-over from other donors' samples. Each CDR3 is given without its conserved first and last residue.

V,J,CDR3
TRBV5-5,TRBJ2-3,ASSDNRGGDTQY
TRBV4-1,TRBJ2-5,ASSRQEPQETQY
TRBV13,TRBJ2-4,ASSLTSGRAKNIQY
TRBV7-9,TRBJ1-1,ASSLGGANTEAF
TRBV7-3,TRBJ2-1,ASSLGRGLAGGGEQF
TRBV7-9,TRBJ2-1,ASSLSRDNEQF
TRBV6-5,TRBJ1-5,ASRRQGGNQPQH
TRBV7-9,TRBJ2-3,ASSRGLADWTSTDTQY
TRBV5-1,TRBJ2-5,ASSFAVEETQY
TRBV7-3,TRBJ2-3,ASSLSPGASTDTQY
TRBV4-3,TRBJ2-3,ASSQLAGGPDTQY
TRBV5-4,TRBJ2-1,ASSVRSGGDEQF
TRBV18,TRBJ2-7,ASSPPSLQEQY
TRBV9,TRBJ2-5,ASSGRTGGRETQY
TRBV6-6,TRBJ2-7,ASSYPGTSYEQY
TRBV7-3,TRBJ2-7,ASSLGDTYEQY
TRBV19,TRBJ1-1,ASSVTGGGTEAF